The source of this T cell receptor (beta chain) is a study of T cell repertoires in cytomegalovirus infection. Study-wide background: Both recently identified HLA-C-restricted and well-studied HLA-B-restricted CMV epitopes were used in the study. Public TCR beta signature analysis indicated the presence of both CMV infection and matching HLA type.

Trimming took 7 bases from V and 3 from J, leaving 18 bases between them. The CDR3 contains 15 residues. A single record per CDR3 protein comes from TCRdb applying MiXCR to the reads. The sample includes about 830,000 distinct CDR3 sequences, around a third of them seen just once. As to this clonotype: Its specificity is unknown.

Regarding the study as a whole: CMV carriers having the relevant HLA were flagged by cumulative public TCR beta family frequency. HLA-C-restricted TCR beta clonotypes specific for CMV led the ex vivo response.

The TCR sequence derives from a human donor in good health (CMV status not recorded). Some clones in this sample may be carry-over from other donors' samples. The chain recombines TRBV12-3 or TRBV12-4 with TRBJ1-1; D unresolved. The sample was cultured CD8+ T cells from PBMCs, taken from culture after CMV antigen stimulation. In DNA, the CDR3 is TGTGCCAGCACCCATGGAAACCCCCGGTACACTGAAGCTTTCTTT. This gives the protein CASTHGNPRYTEAFF.